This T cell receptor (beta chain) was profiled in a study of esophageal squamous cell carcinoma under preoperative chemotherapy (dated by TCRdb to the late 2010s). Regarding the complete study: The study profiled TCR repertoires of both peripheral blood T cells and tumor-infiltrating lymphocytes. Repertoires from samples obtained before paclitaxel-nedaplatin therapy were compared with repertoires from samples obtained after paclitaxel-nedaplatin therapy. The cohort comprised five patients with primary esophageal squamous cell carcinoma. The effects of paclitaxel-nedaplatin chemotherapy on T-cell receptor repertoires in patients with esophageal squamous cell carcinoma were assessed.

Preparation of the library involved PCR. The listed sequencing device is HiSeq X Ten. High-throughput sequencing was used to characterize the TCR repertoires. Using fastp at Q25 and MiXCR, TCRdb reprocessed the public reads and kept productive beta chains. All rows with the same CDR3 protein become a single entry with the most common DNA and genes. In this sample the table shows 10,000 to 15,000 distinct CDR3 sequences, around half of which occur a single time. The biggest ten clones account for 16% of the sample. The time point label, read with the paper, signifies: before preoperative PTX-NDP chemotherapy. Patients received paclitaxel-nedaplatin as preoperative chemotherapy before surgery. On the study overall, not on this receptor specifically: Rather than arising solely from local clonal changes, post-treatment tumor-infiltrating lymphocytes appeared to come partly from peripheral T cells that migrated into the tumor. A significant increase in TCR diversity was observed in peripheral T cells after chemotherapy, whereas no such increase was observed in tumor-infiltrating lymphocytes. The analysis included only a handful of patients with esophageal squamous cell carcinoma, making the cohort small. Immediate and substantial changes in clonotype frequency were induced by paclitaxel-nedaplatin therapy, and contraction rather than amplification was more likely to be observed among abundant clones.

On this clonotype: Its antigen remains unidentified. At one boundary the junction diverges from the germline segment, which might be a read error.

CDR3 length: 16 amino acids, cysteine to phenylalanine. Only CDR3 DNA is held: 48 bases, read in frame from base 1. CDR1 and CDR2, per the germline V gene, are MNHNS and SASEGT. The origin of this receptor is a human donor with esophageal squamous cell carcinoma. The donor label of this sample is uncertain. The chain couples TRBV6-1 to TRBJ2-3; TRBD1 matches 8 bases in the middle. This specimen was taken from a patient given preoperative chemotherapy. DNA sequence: TGTGCCAGCAGGGGCCAGGGGGCTTGTAGCACAGAGACGCAGTACTTT. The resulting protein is CASRGQGACSTETQYF.